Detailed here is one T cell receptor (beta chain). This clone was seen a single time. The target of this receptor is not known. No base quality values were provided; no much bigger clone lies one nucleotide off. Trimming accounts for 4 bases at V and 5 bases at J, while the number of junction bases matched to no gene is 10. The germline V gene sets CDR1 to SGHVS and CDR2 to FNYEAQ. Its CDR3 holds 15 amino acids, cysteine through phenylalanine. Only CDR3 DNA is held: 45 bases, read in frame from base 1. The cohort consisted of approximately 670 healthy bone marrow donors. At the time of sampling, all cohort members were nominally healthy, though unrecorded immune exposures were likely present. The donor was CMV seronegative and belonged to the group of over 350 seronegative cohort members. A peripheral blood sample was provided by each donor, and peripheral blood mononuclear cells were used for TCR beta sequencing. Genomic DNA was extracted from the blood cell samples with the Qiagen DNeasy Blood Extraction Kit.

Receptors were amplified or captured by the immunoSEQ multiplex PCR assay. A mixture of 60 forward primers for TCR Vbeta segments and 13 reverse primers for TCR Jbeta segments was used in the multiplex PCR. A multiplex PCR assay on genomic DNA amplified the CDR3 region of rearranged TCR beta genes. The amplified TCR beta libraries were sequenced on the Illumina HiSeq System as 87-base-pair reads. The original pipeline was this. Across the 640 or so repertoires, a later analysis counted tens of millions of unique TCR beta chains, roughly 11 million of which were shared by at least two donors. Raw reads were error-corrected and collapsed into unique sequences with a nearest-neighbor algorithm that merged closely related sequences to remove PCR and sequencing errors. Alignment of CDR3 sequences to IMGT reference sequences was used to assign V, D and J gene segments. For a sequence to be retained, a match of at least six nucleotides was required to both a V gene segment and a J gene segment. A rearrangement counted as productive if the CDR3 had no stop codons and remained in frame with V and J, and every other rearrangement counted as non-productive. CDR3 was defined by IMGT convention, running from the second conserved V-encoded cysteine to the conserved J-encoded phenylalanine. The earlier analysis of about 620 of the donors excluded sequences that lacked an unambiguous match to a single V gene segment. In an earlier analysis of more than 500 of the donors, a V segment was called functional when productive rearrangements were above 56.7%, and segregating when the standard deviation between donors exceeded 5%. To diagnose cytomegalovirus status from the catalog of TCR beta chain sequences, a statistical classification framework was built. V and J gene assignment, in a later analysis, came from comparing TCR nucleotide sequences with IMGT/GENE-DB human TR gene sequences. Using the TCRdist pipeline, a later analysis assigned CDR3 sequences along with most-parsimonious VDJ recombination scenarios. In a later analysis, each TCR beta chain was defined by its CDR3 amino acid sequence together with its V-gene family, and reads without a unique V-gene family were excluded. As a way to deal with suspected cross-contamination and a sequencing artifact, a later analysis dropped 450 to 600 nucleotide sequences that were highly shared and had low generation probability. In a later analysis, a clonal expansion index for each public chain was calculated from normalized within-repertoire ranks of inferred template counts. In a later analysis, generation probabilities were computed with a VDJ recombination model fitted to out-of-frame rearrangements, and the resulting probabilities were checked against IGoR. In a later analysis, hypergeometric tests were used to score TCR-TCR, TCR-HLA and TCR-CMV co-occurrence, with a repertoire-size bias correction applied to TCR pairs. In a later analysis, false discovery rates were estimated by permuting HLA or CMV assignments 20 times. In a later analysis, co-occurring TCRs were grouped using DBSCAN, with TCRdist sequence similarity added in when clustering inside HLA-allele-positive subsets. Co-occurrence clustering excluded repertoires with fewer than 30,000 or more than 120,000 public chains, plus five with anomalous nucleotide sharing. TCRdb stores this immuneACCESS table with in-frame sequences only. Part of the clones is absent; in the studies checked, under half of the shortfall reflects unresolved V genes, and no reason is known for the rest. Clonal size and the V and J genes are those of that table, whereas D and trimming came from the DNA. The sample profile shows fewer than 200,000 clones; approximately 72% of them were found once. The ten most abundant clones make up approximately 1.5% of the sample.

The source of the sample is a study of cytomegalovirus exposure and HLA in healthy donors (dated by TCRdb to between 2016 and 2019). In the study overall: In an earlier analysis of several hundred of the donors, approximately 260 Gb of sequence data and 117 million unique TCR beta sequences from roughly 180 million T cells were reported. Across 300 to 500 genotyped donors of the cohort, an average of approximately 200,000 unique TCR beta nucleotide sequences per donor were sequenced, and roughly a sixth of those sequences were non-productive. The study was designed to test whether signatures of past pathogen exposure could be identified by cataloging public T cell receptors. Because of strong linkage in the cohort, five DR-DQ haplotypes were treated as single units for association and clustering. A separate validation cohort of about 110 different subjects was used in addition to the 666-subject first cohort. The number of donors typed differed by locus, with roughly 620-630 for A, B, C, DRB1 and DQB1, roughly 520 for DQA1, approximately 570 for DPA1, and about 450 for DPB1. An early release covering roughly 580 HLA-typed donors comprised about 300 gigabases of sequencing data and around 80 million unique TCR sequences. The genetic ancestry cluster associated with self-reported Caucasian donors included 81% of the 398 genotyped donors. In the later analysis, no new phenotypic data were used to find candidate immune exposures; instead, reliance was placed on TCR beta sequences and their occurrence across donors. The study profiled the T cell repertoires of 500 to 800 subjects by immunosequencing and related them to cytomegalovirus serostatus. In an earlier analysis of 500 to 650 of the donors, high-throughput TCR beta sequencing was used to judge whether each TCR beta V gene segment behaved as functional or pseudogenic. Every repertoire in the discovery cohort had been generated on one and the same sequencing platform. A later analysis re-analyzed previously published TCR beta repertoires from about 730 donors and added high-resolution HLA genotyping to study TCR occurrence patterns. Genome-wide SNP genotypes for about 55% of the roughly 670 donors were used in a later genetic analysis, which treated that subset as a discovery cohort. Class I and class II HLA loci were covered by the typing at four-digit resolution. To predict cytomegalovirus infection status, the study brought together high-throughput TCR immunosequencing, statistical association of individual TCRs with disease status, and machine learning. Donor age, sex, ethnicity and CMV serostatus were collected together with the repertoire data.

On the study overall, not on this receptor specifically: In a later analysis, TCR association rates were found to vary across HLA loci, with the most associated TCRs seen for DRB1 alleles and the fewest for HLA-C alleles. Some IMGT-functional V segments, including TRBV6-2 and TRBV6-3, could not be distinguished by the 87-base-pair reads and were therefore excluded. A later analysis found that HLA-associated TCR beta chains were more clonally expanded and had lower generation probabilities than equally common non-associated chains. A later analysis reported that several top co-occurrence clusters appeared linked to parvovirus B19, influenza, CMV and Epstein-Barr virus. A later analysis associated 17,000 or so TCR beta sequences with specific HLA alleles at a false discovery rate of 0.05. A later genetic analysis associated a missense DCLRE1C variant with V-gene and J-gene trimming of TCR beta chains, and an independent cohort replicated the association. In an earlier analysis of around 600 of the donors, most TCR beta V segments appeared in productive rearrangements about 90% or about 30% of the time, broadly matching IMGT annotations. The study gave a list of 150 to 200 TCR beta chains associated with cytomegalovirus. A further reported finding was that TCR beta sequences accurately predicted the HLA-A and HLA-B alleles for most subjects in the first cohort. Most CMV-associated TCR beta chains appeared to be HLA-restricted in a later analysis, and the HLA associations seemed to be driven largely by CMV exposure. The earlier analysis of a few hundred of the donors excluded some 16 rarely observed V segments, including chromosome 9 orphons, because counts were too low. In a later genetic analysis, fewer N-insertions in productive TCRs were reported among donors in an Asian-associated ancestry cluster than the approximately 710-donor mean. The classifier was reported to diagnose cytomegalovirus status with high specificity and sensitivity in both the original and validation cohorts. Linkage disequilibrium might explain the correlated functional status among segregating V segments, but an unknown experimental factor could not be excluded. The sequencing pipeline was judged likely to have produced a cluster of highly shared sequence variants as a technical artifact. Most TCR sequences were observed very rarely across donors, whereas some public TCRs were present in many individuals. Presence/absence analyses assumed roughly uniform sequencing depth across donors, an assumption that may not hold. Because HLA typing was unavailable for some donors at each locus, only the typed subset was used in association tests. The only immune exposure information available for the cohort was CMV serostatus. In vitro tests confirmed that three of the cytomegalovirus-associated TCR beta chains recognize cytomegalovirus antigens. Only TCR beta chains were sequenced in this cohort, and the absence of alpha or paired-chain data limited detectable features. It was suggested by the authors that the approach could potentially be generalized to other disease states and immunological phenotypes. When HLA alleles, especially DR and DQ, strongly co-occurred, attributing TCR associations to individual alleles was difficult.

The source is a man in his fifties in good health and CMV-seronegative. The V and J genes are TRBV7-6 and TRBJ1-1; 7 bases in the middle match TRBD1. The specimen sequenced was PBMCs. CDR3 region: CASSSRTGPGTEAFF. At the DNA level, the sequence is TGTGCCAGCAGCTCCCGGACAGGCCCGGGGACTGAAGCTTTCTTT.